These 2 T cell receptor beta chains were sequenced from one sample in a study of blood T cell repertoires in COVID-19. Produced via immunoSEQ multiplex PCR; TCRdb's table is partial and in-frame only. The data hold 95,000 to 150,000 clones, with about 85% observed a single time. Sequenced sample: peripheral blood. The receptors shown here come from an elderly woman with acute or convalescent COVID-19.

This clone occurred once. The chain combines TRBV7-3 with TRBJ1-1; D remains unclear. The CDR3 has 13 residues. V was shortened by 2 bases and J by 2 bases, with 6 bases between the two germline ends. In germline, CDR1 is SGHTA, CDR2 FQGTGA. CDR3 sequence: CASSLEGNTEAFF. CDR3 DNA sequence: TGTGCCAGCAGCTTAGAGGGTAACACTGAAGCTTTCTTT.

This clone has only a few counts. The chain combines TRBV19 with TRBJ1-5; 10 nucleotides agree with TRBD1. V was pared by 5 bases and J by 4 bases, with 8 bases of the junction left unmatched. The CDR3 runs to 16 residues. Germline V gene data show CDR1 as LNHDA and CDR2 as SQIVND (reference sequence). CDR3 nucleotide sequence: TGTGCCAGTAGTCCTAAGGACAGGGGGATTAATCAGCCCCAGCATTTT. Protein product: CASSPKDRGINQPQHF.